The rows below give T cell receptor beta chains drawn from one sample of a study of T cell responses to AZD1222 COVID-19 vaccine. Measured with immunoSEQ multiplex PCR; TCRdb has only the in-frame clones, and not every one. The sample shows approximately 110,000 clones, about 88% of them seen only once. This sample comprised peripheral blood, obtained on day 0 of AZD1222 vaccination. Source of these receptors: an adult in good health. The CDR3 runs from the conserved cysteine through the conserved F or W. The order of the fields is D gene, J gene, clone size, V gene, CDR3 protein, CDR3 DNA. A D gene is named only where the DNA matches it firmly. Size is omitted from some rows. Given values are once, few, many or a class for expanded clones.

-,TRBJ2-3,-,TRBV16,CASSQLVPAVTDTQYF,TGTGCCAGCAGCCAATTGGTCCCCGCAGTCACAGATACGCAGTATTTT
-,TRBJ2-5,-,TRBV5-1,CASSASVTSNPEETQYF,TGCGCCAGCAGCGCGAGTGTTACCTCCAATCCGGAGGAGACCCAGTACTTC
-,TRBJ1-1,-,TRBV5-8,CASSFAVNTEAFF,TGTGCCAGCAGCTTTGCGGTGAACACTGAAGCTTTCTTT
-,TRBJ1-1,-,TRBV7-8,CASSPGWGRATEAFF,TGTGCCAGCAGCCCTGGGTGGGGCAGGGCCACTGAAGCTTTCTTT
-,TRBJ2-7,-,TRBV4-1,CASSQDGSAFYEQYF,TGCGCCAGCAGCCAAGATGGTTCCGCGTTCTACGAGCAGTACTTC
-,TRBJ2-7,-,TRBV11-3,CASSPWGEAAYEQYF,TGTGCCAGCAGCCCTTGGGGGGAGGCGGCCTACGAGCAGTACTTC
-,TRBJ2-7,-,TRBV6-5,CASSYYRTSYEQYF,TGTGCCAGCAGTTACTACAGGACATCCTACGAGCAGTACTTC
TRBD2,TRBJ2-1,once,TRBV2,CASSNEASGSYNEQFF,TGTGCCAGCAGCAATGAGGCTAGCGGGAGCTACAATGAGCAGTTCTTC
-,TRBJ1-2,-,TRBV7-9,CASSSEQGYGYTF,TGTGCCAGCAGCTCAGAGCAGGGATATGGCTACACCTTC
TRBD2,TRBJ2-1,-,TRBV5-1,CASSLGLAGGSSSYNEQFF,TGCGCCAGCAGCTTGGGACTAGCGGGAGGTAGTAGCTCCTACAATGAGCAGTTCTTC
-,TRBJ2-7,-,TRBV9,CASSVAGAAYEQYF,TGTGCCAGCAGCGTAGCGGGGGCAGCCTACGAGCAGTACTTC
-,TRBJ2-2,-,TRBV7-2,CASSYARDTGELFF,TGTGCCAGCAGCTACGCACGGGACACCGGGGAGCTGTTTTTT
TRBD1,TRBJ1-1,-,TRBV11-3,CASSARTGVGAEAFF,TGTGCCAGCAGCGCCCGGACAGGGGTGGGCGCTGAAGCTTTCTTT
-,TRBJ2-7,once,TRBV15,CATSRDASYSYEQYF,TGTGCCACCAGCAGAGATGCGAGCTACTCCTACGAGCAGTACTTC
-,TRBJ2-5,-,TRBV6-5,CASMQVGGAGETQYF,TGTGCCAGCATGCAAGTCGGGGGAGCTGGCGAGACCCAGTACTTC
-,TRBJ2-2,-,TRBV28,CASSTHRQELTTGELFF,TGTGCCAGCAGTACCCACAGACAGGAACTTACCACCGGGGAGCTGTTTTTT
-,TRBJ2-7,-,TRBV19,CASSPRPSGWNEQYF,TGTGCCAGTAGTCCCAGACCCTCGGGCTGGAACGAGCAGTACTTC
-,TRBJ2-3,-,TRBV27,CASSLSGGFTDTQYF,TGTGCCAGCAGTTTATCGGGTGGATTCACAGATACGCAGTATTTT